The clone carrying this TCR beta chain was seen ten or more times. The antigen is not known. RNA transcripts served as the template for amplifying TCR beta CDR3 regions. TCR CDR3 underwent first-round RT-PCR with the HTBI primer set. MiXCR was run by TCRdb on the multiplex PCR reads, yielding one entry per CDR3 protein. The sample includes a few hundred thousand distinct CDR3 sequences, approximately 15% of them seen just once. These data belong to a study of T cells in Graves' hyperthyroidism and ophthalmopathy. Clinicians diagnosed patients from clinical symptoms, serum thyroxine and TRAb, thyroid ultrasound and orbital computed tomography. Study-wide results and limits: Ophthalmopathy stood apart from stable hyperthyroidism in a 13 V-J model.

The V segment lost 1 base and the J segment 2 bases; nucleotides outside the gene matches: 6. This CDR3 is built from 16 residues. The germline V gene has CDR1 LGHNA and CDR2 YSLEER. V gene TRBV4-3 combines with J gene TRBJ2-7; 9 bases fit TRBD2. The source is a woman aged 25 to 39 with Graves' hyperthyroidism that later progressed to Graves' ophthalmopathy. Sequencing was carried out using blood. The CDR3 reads CASSQGSLAGTYEQYF. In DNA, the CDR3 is TGCGCCAGCAGCCAAGGAAGTCTAGCGGGGACCTACGAGCAGTACTTC.